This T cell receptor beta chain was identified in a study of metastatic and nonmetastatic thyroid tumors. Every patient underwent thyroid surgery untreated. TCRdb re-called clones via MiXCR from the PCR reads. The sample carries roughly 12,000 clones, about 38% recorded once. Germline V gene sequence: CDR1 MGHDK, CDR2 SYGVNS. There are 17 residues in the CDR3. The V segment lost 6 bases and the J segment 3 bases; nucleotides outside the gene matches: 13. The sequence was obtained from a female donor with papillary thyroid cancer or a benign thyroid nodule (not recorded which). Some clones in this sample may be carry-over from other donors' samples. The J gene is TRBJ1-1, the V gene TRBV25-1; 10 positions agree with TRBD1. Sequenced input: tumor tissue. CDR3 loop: CASSPRTGGRMDTEAFF. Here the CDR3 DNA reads TGTGCCAGCAGCCCAAGGACAGGGGGTCGAATGGACACTGAAGCTTTCTTT.